The next 18 T cell receptor beta chains were all read from a single sample in a study of T cell repertoires in cytomegalovirus infection. These receptors are not linked to any known antigen. TCRdb reanalysed the reads using MiXCR and keeps one entry per CDR3 protein. The repertoire holds approximately 1,000,000 distinct CDR3 sequences, roughly 30% seen once, with about 14% in the top ten. The source was cultured CD8+ T cells from PBMCs, collected from culture after CMV antigen stimulation. The receptors were sampled from a human donor in good health (CMV status not recorded). Some clones in this sample may be carry-over from other donors' samples.

The gene calls are TRBV12-3 or TRBV12-4 and TRBJ2-1; 7 bases are a match to TRBD2. J gave up 5 bases and V 8 bases, and 18 bases lay outside the gene matches. The CDR3 runs 17 residues. This CDR3 is CASGPGEFRGVNNEQFF. The CDR3 region has the DNA TGTGCCAGCGGCCCTGGAGAATTTCGGGGGGTGAACAATGAGCAGTTCTTC.

This clonotype appeared a few times. The CDR3 region has the DNA TGTGCCAGCGCCCTGGAGGGGACCTACGAGCAGTACTTC. Its translation is CASALEGTYEQYF. V and J are TRBV27 and TRBJ2-7; maybe TRBD2 (6 bases). This CDR3 has 13 amino acids. V dropped 8 bases and J dropped 2 bases, with 13 bases sitting between them. In germline, CDR1 is MNHEY, CDR2 SMNVEV (reference sequence).

The J gene is TRBJ2-1, the V gene TRBV27, with unresolved D. The CDR3 has 13 amino acids. Trimming removed 2 bases from V and 7 bases from J, with 9 bases in between. The germline V gene encodes CDR1 MNHEY and CDR2 SMNVEV (reference sequence). CDR3 in amino acids: CASSLNWDNEQFF. The DNA for the CDR3 is TGTGCCAGCAGTTTAAACTGGGATAATGAGCAGTTCTTC.

The rearrangement uses TRBV6-2 or TRBV6-3 and TRBJ2-1, with 9 bases lining up with TRBD1. CDR3 length: 16 residues. Germline V gene lookup returns CDR1 MNHEY and CDR2 SVGEGT. J was trimmed by 4 bases and V by 2 bases; bases with no gene match: 6. CDR3 amino acids: CASSYPLGQGYNEQFF. The DNA of the CDR3 is TGTGCCAGCAGTTACCCGCTGGGACAGGGTTACAATGAGCAGTTCTTC.

This clonotype was detected only a few times. Written as DNA, the CDR3 is TGTGCCATCAGGGAGACGATTCCGGGACAGGGGGCTTTCTCTGGCTACACCTTC. It translates to CAIRETIPGQGAFSGYTF. This rearrangement joins TRBV10-3 to TRBJ1-2; 12 nucleotides match TRBD1. Trimming cost V 6 bases and J 7 bases; bases outside gene matches: 18. This CDR3 has 18 amino acids. CDR1 is ENHRY and CDR2 is SYGVKD in the germline V gene.

CDR3: CASSLPYGLAGGQETQYF. The CDR3 DNA follows: TGTGCCAGCAGTTTACCCTACGGACTAGCGGGGGGGCAGGAGACCCAGTACTTC. The chain uses TRBV12-3 or TRBV12-4 and TRBJ2-5, with TRBD2 matching over 15 bases. The CDR3 consists of 18 residues. V was clipped by 2 bases and J by 5 bases; unmatched bases: 9.

This clonotype showed up just a few times. A read error may account for a junction end that differs from germline. This chain links TRBV4-1 with TRBJ1-4; D gene uncertain. CDR1 is MGHRA and CDR2 is YSYEKL in the germline V gene. The CDR3 has 16 residues. CDR3 DNA sequence: TGCGCCAGTAGCCAAGCAGGAGTAAGACCTAATGAAAAACTGTTTTTT. Its translation is CASSQAGVRPNEKLFF.

The J gene is TRBJ1-1, the V gene TRBV6-1, with unresolved D. CDR1 and CDR2 (germline): MNHNS, SASEGT. Trimming left V 8 bases short and J 4 bases short, with 11 bases between. This CDR3 spans 12 amino acids. DNA for the CDR3: TGTGCCAGCTGCTGGGAGATCACTGAAGCTTTCTTT. It is translated as CASCWEITEAFF.

V usage is TRBV7-9 and J usage is TRBJ1-4; possibly TRBD1 for D (5 bases). The V end was cut by 3 bases, the J end by 0 bases, with 5 bases between. The CDR3 extends over 14 amino acids. Per germline, CDR1 SEHNR and CDR2 FQNEAQ (reference sequence). The CDR3 spells CASSLGPTNEKLFF. The DNA of the CDR3 is TGTGCCAGCAGCTTGGGACCAACTAATGAAAAACTGTTTTTT.

This clonotype has a handful of counts. The V call is TRBV6-6, the J call TRBJ1-1; no reliable D call. CDR3 length: 13 residues. Trimming left V 4 bases short and J 3 bases short, with 9 bases between. Per germline, CDR1 MNHNY and CDR2 SVGAGI (reference sequence). CDR3 DNA: TGTGCCAGCAGTTTCCTCTATGACACTGAAGCTTTCTTT. Encoded protein: CASSFLYDTEAFF.

V usage is TRBV4-1 and J usage is TRBJ2-1; D remains unclear. The CDR3 totals 13 residues. The germline V and J ends were trimmed by 10 bases and 6 bases, with 16 bases remaining between them. Germline assignment: CDR1 MGHRA and CDR2 YSYEKL. The CDR3 reads CATISPTGNEQFF. Here the CDR3 DNA reads TGCGCCACCATTTCCCCCACGGGCAATGAGCAGTTCTTC.

In its sample, this clonotype was seen a few times. J is TRBJ1-2 and V is TRBV5-4, with unresolved D. This CDR3 region has 16 residues. The germline CDR1 and CDR2 sequences are SGHNT and YYREEE (reference sequence). The V gene lost 4 bases and the J gene lost 4 bases, with 20 bases spanning the gap. The CDR3 bases are TGTGCCAGCAGCCATTCGGCCGGGATTCGGACCTATGGCTACACCTTC. Its translation: CASSHSAGIRTYGYTF. Full variable domain (remainder filled in from reference TRBV5-4 and TRBJ1-2): ETGVTQSPTHLIKTRGQQVTLRCSSQSGHNTVSWYQQALGQGPQFIFQYYREEENGRGNFPPRFSGLQFPNYSSELNVNALELDDSALYLCASSHSAGIRTYGYTFGSGTRLTVV.

V is TRBV7-8 and J is TRBJ1-1; 8 bases fit TRBD1. The CDR3 extends over 16 amino acids. After removal of 5 bases from V and 2 bases from J, the junction contained 10 bases not matched to a gene. In germline, CDR1 is SGHVS, CDR2 FQNEAQ. The CDR3 nucleotides are TGTGCCAGCAGCCAAGAGACCGGGACAGGAAACACTGAAGCTTTCTTT. Its translation: CASSQETGTGNTEAFF.

The gene calls are TRBV12-3 or TRBV12-4 and TRBJ2-7; D is possibly TRBD1 or TRBD2 (5 bases each). V lost 5 bases and J lost 4, with 12 bases in between. CDR3 size: 13 residues. The DNA of the CDR3 is TGTGCCAGCAGTCCGGGGCTGGGTTACGAGCAGTACGTC. As protein: CASSPGLGYEQYV.

This clonotype was seen many times. The rearrangement uses TRBV7-9 and TRBJ2-1; the match to TRBD2 covers 7 bases. Germline CDR1 SEHNR, CDR2 FQNEAQ (reference sequence). J lost 5 bases, V lost 5 bases, and 12 bases had no gene match. The CDR3 has 16 residues. The CDR3 loop reads CASSPQPGGRDNEQFF. The CDR3 DNA sequence: TGTGCCAGCAGCCCCCAGCCTGGGGGGAGGGACAATGAGCAGTTCTTC.

The chain combines TRBV6-2 or TRBV6-3 with TRBJ2-1; TRBD2 agrees at 15 bases. CDR3 length: 18 residues. J was trimmed by 8 bases and V by 2 bases; bases with no gene match: 10. Per the germline V gene, CDR1 is MNHEY and CDR2 is SVGEGT. DNA of the CDR3: TGTGCCAGCAGTTACACGGATGGACTAGCGGGGGGGATATATGAGCAGTTCTTC. Translation gives CASSYTDGLAGGIYEQFF.

This rearrangement joins TRBV7-8 to TRBJ1-5, with D maybe TRBD1 (6 bases). Trimming cost V 5 bases and J 3 bases, with 14 bases left between them. The germline gives CDR1 SGHVS, CDR2 FQNEAQ. The CDR3 has 15 amino acids. DNA for the CDR3: TGTGCCAGCAGCCCCGCGGGGGGCGCCAATCAGCCCCAGCATTTT. Translated, it gives CASSPAGGANQPQHF.

The V call is TRBV6-1, the J call TRBJ1-1; TRBD1 matches at 7 bases. Trimming took 6 bases from V and 4 from J; bases not matched to a gene: 11. Germline loops: CDR1 MNHNS, CDR2 SASEGT. This CDR3 has 15 residues. The CDR3 loop is CASSRLRGQGTEAFF. The CDR3 nucleotides read TGTGCCAGCAGCAGATTAAGGGGGCAGGGCACTGAAGCTTTCTTT.